The 10 T cell receptor beta chains below come from one sample, sequenced in a study of Graves' ophthalmopathy and Graves' hyperthyroidism (dated by TCRdb to the late 2010s). TCRdb names Illumina HiSeq 2000 as the instrument used. For repertoire sequencing, the TCR beta CDR3 regions were amplified from RNA transcripts. HTBI primers and the Qiagen OneStep RT-PCR kit were used in a first-round RT-PCR, which was followed by a second-round multiplex PCR, size selection and purification. In TCRdb, the public reads were trimmed at Q25 with fastp and aligned with MiXCR, with productive beta chains retained. CDR3 protein duplicates are merged, each entry listing the most common genes and DNA. The sample has about 550,000 distinct CDR3 sequences on record, approximately 35% of them singletons. The leading ten clones occupy about 4.1% of the sample. What was sequenced was peripheral blood or thyroid tissue (not recorded which). Receptor source: an adult man with Graves' hyperthyroidism.

This clonotype was detected many times. J is TRBJ1-6 and V is TRBV6-5; TRBD1 matches at 7 bases. CDR3 length equals 15 residues. Germline CDR1 MNHEY, CDR2 SVGAGI. J was trimmed by 7 bases and V by 4 bases; bases with no gene match: 7. The DNA of the CDR3 is TGTGCCAGCAGTTTCCGACAGGGTCGGAATTCACCCCTCCACTTT. Amino acid sequence: CASSFRQGRNSPLHF.

The chain has TRBV5-8 and TRBJ1-1, with D hard to call. Germline V gene sequence: CDR1 SGHTS, CDR2 YDEGEE. This CDR3 has 15 amino acids. Trimming stripped 4 bases from V and 4 bases from J, with 17 bases between. CDR3 sequence reads: CASSGFREVSTEAFF. CDR3 in DNA: TGTGCCAGCAGCGGGTTCCGGGAGGTTAGCACTGAAGCTTTCTTT.

This clonotype turned up a few times. This chain joins TRBV6-5 and TRBJ1-6, with TRBD1 matching 7 bases. With 5 bases clipped from V and 5 bases from J, the junction kept 3 bases outside the gene matches. There are 14 residues in the CDR3. CDR1 is MNHEY, CDR2 SVGAGI, per germline. Written as DNA, the CDR3 is TGTGCCAGCAGTAAGGGACAGAATAATTCACCCCTCCACTTT. Amino acids: CASSKGQNNSPLHF.

This sequence joins TRBV7-9 and TRBJ2-1; D remains ambiguous. The germline gives CDR1 SEHNR, CDR2 FQNEAQ (reference sequence). V was trimmed by 6 bases and J by 7 bases, leaving 7 bases between them. The CDR3 sequence is 11 residues long. The CDR3 loop is CASRLKNEQFF. For the CDR3, the DNA is TGTGCCAGCAGACTAAAGAATGAGCAGTTCTTC.

The chain uses TRBV28 and TRBJ1-1; D unclear. The CDR3 is made up of 13 amino acids. Germline V gene data show CDR1 as MDHEN and CDR2 as SYDVKM. V lost 3 bases and J 3 bases, leaving 8 bases between the germline ends. CDR3 sequence reads: CASSLPTDTEAFF. For the CDR3, the DNA is TGTGCCAGCAGTTTGCCTACAGACACTGAAGCTTTCTTT.

Many counts were recorded for this clonotype. This chain links TRBV19 with TRBJ1-1, with D possibly matching TRBD1 (6 bases). Germline V gives CDR1 LNHDA, CDR2 SQIVND (reference sequence). V dropped 5 bases and J dropped 3 bases, with 10 bases sitting between them. CDR3 length equals 13 residues. CDR3 in amino acids: CASSLAGDTEAFF. The CDR3 coding sequence is TGTGCCAGTAGTTTGGCAGGGGACACTGAAGCTTTCTTT.

This clonotype was recorded at least ten times. The chain joins TRBV3-1 to TRBJ2-2; 11 nucleotides match TRBD1. The CDR3 has 15 residues. Germline V gene lookup returns CDR1 LGHDT and CDR2 YNNKEL (reference sequence). The V gene end was trimmed by 4 bases and the J gene end by 6 bases; junction bases not matched to a gene: 4. The CDR3 sequence is CASSPGTGGAGELFF. DNA for the CDR3: TGTGCCAGCAGCCCTGGGACAGGGGGTGCCGGGGAGCTGTTTTTT.

This clonotype was recorded at least ten times. The V and J genes are TRBV29-1 and TRBJ1-2, with 9 bases matching TRBD1. Germline V gene sequence: CDR1 SQVTM, CDR2 ANQGSEA. J gave up 4 bases and V 7 bases, and 13 bases lay outside the gene matches. This CDR3 spans 15 amino acids. CDR3 sequence: CSATFPDRGSYGYTF. The CDR3 DNA is TGCAGCGCTACCTTCCCAGACAGGGGGTCCTATGGCTACACCTTC.

This clonotype was observed many times. The chain employs TRBV7-9 and TRBJ2-2, with a weak D call TRBD1 (6 bases). Germline V gene lookup returns CDR1 SEHNR and CDR2 FQNEAQ (reference sequence). V was shortened by 6 bases and J by 3 bases, with 11 bases between the two germline ends. The CDR3 runs to 14 residues. The CDR3 DNA sequence: TGTGCCAGCAGGGAAGGGGGATACACCGGGGAGCTGTTTTTT. Protein: CASREGGYTGELFF.

In this sample, this clonotype turned up many times. J is TRBJ2-5 and V is TRBV29-1; no firm D call. The CDR3 totals 8 residues. From germline, CDR1 is SQVTM and CDR2 ANQGSEA. Trimming stripped 3 bases from V and 7 bases from J, with 0 bases between. DNA for the CDR3: TGCAGCGTTGAGACCCAGTACTTC. Amino acids: CSVETQYF.